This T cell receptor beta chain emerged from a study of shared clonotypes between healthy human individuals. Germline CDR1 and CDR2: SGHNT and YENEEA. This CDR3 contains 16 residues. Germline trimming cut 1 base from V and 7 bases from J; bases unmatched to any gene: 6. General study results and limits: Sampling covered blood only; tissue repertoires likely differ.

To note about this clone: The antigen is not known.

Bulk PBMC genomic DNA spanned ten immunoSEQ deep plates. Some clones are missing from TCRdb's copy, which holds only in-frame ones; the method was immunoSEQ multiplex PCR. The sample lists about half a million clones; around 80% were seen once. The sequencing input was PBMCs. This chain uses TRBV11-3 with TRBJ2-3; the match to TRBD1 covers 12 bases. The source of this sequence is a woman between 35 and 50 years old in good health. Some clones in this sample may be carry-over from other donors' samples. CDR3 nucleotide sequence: TGTGCCAGCAGCTTAGGAGGGACAGGGGGCGTGAATACGCAGTATTTT. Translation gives CASSLGGTGGVNTQYF.